Listed here are 17 T cell receptor beta chains from one sample, sequenced in a study of shared clonotypes between healthy human individuals. Method: immunoSEQ multiplex PCR; TCRdb's copy keeps in-frame clones and lacks some. The sample includes some 2.3 million clones, approximately 93% seen only once; the top ten take approximately 0.4%. Source material: naive CD4+ T cells from PBMCs. As for subset: CD45RA+ positively selected. Every receptor here comes from a man between 18 and 29 years old in good health. Some clones in this sample may be carry-over from other donors' samples.

This rearrangement joins TRBV28 to TRBJ1-1, with D perhaps TRBD1 (6 bases). CDR3 size: 15 residues. Germline V gene lookup returns CDR1 MDHEN and CDR2 SYDVKM. The V end lost 6 bases, the J end lost 0 bases, and 14 bases lay between the germline ends. Here the CDR3 reads CASRGVQGLNTEAFF. CDR3 DNA: TGTGCCAGCAGAGGTGTTCAGGGGTTGAACACTGAAGCTTTCTTT.

This clone appeared once. The rearrangement links TRBV18 to TRBJ2-6; TRBD1 matches at 7 bases. The V segment lost 6 bases and the J segment 0 bases; nucleotides outside the gene matches: 20. The length of the CDR3 is 21 residues. Germline V CDR1 and CDR2: KGHSH, LQKENI. The CDR3: CASSSAAFTGEMSSGANVLTF. For the CDR3, the DNA is TGTGCCAGCTCGTCGGCTGCCTTTACAGGGGAAATGTCCTCTGGGGCCAACGTCCTGACTTTC.

V is TRBV9 and J is TRBJ1-4; D is uncertain. Trimming shortened V by 4 bases and J by 8 bases, and 18 bases separated the two germline ends. The CDR3 contains 15 residues. Germline V gene lookup returns CDR1 SGDLS and CDR2 YYNGEE. The CDR3 region is CASSTSPEPEEKLFF. In DNA, the CDR3 is TGTGCCAGCAGCACCTCACCAGAACCGGAGGAAAAACTGTTTTTT.

The chain carries TRBV28 and TRBJ1-5, with a possible D match to TRBD1 (5 bases). The V gene lost 3 bases and the J gene lost 1 base, with 13 bases spanning the gap. This CDR3 region has 16 residues. Germline V CDR1 and CDR2: MDHEN, SYDVKM. The CDR3 sequence is CASSFRSGSSNQPQHF. The CDR3, as DNA: TGTGCCAGCAGTTTTCGTTCAGGGAGCAGCAATCAGCCCCAGCATTTT. Looking up the rest from reference TRBV28 and TRBJ1-5 gives the full variable domain: DVKVTQSSRYLVKRTGEKVFLECVQDMDHENMFWYRQDPGLGLRLIYFSYDVKMKEKGDIPEGYSVSREKKERFSLILESASTNQTSMYLCASSFRSGSSNQPQHFGDGTRLSIL.

The table lists this clone with a count of one. The J gene is TRBJ1-2, the V gene TRBV5-1, with D perhaps matching TRBD1 (6 bases). Germline V lookup: CDR1 SGHRS, CDR2 YFSETQ. Trimming stripped 2 bases from V and 8 bases from J, with 22 bases between. This CDR3 comprises 16 residues. The CDR3 DNA sequence: TGCGCCAGCAGCTTCCTCGAAGGGGGTGAGTCGTCCGGCTACACCTTC. Its protein is CASSFLEGGESSGYTF.

This chain links TRBV28 with TRBJ1-1, with no clear D. The V end lost 7 bases, the J end lost 8 bases, and 11 bases lay between the germline ends. CDR3 length equals 11 residues. From germline, CDR1 is MDHEN and CDR2 SYDVKM. CDR3 sequence: CASTSAPEAFF. CDR3 nucleotides: TGTGCCAGCACCTCAGCTCCGGAAGCTTTCTTT.

The V gene is TRBV11-3, the J gene TRBJ2-7, with 7 bases aligning to TRBD2. Germline CDR1 SGHNT, CDR2 YENEEA. The ends lost 5 bases at V and 6 bases at J; junction bases unmatched: 13. The CDR3 sequence is 15 residues long. The CDR3 spells CASSEGVAGAVEQYF. The CDR3 region has the DNA TGTGCCAGCAGCGAGGGCGTCGCGGGAGCGGTCGAGCAGTACTTC.

The chain has TRBV7-6 and TRBJ2-3, with 8 nucleotides matching TRBD2. CDR1 is SGHVS and CDR2 is FNYEAQ in the germline V gene. The ends lost 1 base at V and 5 bases at J; junction bases unmatched: 5. The CDR3 runs 15 residues. CDR3 coding DNA: TGTGCCAGCAGCTTAGGATCGGGAGGGGGAGATACGCAGTATTTT. It specifies CASSLGSGGGDTQYF.

The chain carries TRBV10-3 and TRBJ2-3; maybe TRBD1 (6 bases). The CDR3 is made up of 14 amino acids. The V end lost 4 bases, the J end lost 5 bases, and 13 bases lay between the germline ends. CDR1 ENHRY and CDR2 SYGVKD come from the germline V gene. The CDR3 loop is CAISGGQGIDTQYF. The DNA for the CDR3 is TGTGCCATCAGTGGGGGTCAGGGGATAGATACGCAGTATTTT.

This clone was detected once. The CDR3 reads CASSPGGADGYTF. Written as DNA, the CDR3 is TGTGCCAGCTCCCCCGGGGGGGCGGATGGCTACACCTTC. V and J are TRBV18 and TRBJ1-2; D may be TRBD1 (6 bases). CDR1 and CDR2 (germline): KGHSH, LQKENI. V lost 6 bases to trimming and J lost 6 bases, with 14 bases between them. This CDR3 has 13 amino acids.

The J gene is TRBJ1-2, the V gene TRBV30; D is unresolved. This CDR3 comprises 15 residues. The germline gives CDR1 GTSNPN, CDR2 SVGIG (reference sequence). Trimming removed 0 bases at V and 6 bases at J, with 17 bases between. As DNA, the CDR3 is TGTGCCTGGAGTGTAGATCAGAGAGGGCGAAATGGCTACACCTTC. Protein: CAWSVDQRGRNGYTF.

The chain recombines TRBV23-1 with TRBJ1-1; tentatively, D is TRBD1 (5 bases). TRBV23-1 is annotated as an ORF whose role is uncertain. Trimming removed 11 bases from V and 5 bases from J, with 6 bases in between. This CDR3 has 9 residues. The CDR3 nucleotides are TGCGCCCAGGGAACTGAAGCTTTCTTT. Protein product: CAQGTEAFF.

Comments on this clone: Other DNA sequences in this specimen translate into the identical CDR3. The chain joins TRBV28 to TRBJ2-7; a possible D gene is TRBD2 (5 bases). This CDR3 is 16 amino acids long. Trimming cost V 6 bases and J 0 bases, with 18 bases left between them. Germline V gene lookup returns CDR1 MDHEN and CDR2 SYDVKM. CDR3: CASSPAGGRSSYEQYF. The DNA for the CDR3 is TGTGCCAGCAGCCCAGCTGGAGGACGGAGCTCCTACGAGCAGTACTTC.

The chain joins TRBV6-5 to TRBJ2-7; no definite D call. Deletions cut 7 bases from V and 3 bases from J, with 7 bases between. CDR1 MNHEY and CDR2 SVGAGI come from the germline V gene. This CDR3 is built from 11 residues. CDR3 sequence reads: CASTAFYEQYF. CDR3 coding DNA: TGTGCCAGCACCGCGTTCTACGAGCAGTACTTC.

The genes are TRBV5-8 and TRBJ2-3; a weak D match, TRBD1 (5 bases). The length of the CDR3 is 15 residues. Germline V gives CDR1 SGHTS, CDR2 YDEGEE. The V end was cut by 4 bases, the J end by 0 bases, with 12 bases between. CDR3 sequence (DNA): TGTGCCAGCAGCAGGACACCCGTTAGCACAGATACGCAGTATTTT. This gives the protein CASSRTPVSTDTQYF.

The chain joins TRBV4-3 to TRBJ1-5; D not certain. CDR3 length: 15 residues. V shed 0 bases and J shed 4 bases, with 10 bases lying between them. Per germline, CDR1 LGHNA and CDR2 YSLEER. CDR3 nucleotides: TGCGCCAGCAGCCAAGAGTGGAGTCTGAATCAGCCCCAGCATTTT. Its protein is CASSQEWSLNQPQHF.

The V call is TRBV7-2, the J call TRBJ2-7, with 9 bases fitting TRBD2. Germline V lookup: CDR1 SGHTA, CDR2 FQGNSA. The length of the CDR3 is 15 residues. Trimming cost V 5 bases and J 7 bases; bases outside gene matches: 12. The DNA of the CDR3 is TGTGCCAGCAGCCCCCTGAGATTAGCGGGAGTTGAGCAGTACTTC. It encodes CASSPLRLAGVEQYF.